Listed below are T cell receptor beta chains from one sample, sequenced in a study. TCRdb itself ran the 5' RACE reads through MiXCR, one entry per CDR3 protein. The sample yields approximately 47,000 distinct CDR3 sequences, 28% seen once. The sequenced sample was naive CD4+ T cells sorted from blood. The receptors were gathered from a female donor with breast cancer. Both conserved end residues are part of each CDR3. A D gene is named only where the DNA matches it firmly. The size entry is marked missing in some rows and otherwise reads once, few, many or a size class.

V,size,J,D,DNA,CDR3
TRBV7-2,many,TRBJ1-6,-,TGTGCCAGCAGCTTAACCAATTCACCCCTCCACTTT,CASSLTNSPLHF
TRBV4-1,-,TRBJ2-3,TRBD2,TGCGCCAGCAGCCCATACGGACTAGAGGATACGCAGTATTTT,CASSPYGLEDTQYF
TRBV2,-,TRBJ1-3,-,TGTGCCAGCAGTGACGGGTCCGGAAACACCATATATTTT,CASSDGSGNTIYF
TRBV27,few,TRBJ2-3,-,TGTGCCAGCAGTTTATGGCAGACAGATACGCAGTATTTT,CASSLWQTDTQYF
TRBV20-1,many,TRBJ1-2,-,TGCAGTGCTAGAGAAGTGGGCTATGGCTACACCTTC,CSAREVGYGYTF
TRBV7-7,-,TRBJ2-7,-,TGTGCTAGCAGCTTAGCCCCGGACGGAGCCTACGAGCAGTACTTC,CASSLAPDGAYEQYF
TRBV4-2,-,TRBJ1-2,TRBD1,TGTGCCAGCAGCCAAGAGGGGAGACAGGGTAGCTACACCTTC,CASSQEGRQGSYTF
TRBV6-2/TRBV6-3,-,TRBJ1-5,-,TGTGCCAGCAGTTACTCGACCGCTACGGCCCAGCATTTT,CASSYSTATAQHF
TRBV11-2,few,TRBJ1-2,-,TGTGCCAGCAGGGCAATTGCTCAGGGCTATGGCTACACCTTC,CASRAIAQGYGYTF
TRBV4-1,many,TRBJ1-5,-,TGCGCCAGCAGCCTCGGGGAGGTAGGAAAGCCCCAGCATTTT,CASSLGEVGKPQHF
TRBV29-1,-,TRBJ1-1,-,TGCAGCGTTGTGGGGGGTGTTGGGAACACTGAAGCTTTCTTT,CSVVGGVGNTEAFF
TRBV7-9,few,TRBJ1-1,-,TGTGCCAGCAGCCAATTGGACGGGTTTGGGAACACTGAAGCTTTCTTT,CASSQLDGFGNTEAFF
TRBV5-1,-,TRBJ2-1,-,TGCACCAGCAGCCTCTCGGACTATCCGGCTGAGCAGTTCTTC,CTSSLSDYPAEQFF
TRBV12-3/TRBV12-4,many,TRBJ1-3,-,TGTGCCAGCAGTCGGGGGCGCCGGGACACCATATATTTT,CASSRGRRDTIYF
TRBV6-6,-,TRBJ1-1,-,TGTGCCAGCAGTTACGAGGGGTGGGACACTGAAGCTTTCTTT,CASSYEGWDTEAFF
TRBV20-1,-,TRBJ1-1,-,TGCAGTGCTTCAGGTTACGCTGAAGCTTTCTTT,CSASGYAEAFF
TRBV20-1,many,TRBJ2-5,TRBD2,TGCAGTGCTCTAGCGGGGGGCTACAGGGAGACCCAGTACTTC,CSALAGGYRETQYF
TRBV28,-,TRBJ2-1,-,TGTGCCAGCAGTCATAGGGGCCATGAGCAGTTCTTC,CASSHRGHEQFF
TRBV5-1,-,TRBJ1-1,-,TGCGCCAGCAGTCCTAATGGAGTCATGAACACTGAAGCTTTCTTT,CASSPNGVMNTEAFF
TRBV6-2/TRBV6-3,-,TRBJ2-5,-,TGTGCCAGCAGTTACGGGGACCAATTACTAGAGACCCAGTACTTC,CASSYGDQLLETQYF
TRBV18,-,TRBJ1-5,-,TGTGCCAGCTCACCAGGGTCCAATCAGCCCCAGCATTTT,CASSPGSNQPQHF
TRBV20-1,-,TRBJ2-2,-,TGCAGTGCTAGAGATGACGACCGGGAGCTGTTTTTT,CSARDDDRELFF
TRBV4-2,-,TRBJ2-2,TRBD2,TGTGCCAGCAGCCCTGCTTTAGCGGGAAACACCGGGGAGCTGTTTTTT,CASSPALAGNTGELFF
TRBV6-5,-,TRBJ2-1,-,TGTGCCAGCAGTACCGGGACCCAGTCCTACAATGAGCAGTTCTTC,CASSTGTQSYNEQFF
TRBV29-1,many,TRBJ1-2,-,TGCAGCGTTGAACATCCGGGAACAGATATCATCCGCTACACCTTC,CSVEHPGTDIIRYTF
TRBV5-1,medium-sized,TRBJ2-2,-,TGCGCCAGCAGCCCCACAACCTTCACCGGGGAGCTGTTTTTT,CASSPTTFTGELFF
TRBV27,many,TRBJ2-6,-,TGTGCCAGCAGTTTATCAACGGTTCCGGGGGCCAACGTCCTGACTTTC,CASSLSTVPGANVLTF
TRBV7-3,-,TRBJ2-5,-,TGTGCCAGCAGCTTGCAGCTCCAAGAGACCCAGTACTTC,CASSLQLQETQYF
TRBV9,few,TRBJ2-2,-,TGTGCCAGCAGTGCCCTGAGTGTGGACGGGGAGCTGTTTTTT,CASSALSVDGELFF
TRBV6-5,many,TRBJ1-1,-,TGTGCCAGCAGTTACTCGGAGGACACTGAAGCTTTCTTT,CASSYSEDTEAFF
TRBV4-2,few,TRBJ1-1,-,TGTGCCAGCAGCCAAGGGGACATGAACACTGAAGCTTTCTTT,CASSQGDMNTEAFF
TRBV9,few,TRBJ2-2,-,TGTGCCAGCAGCCCCCGGGGCGGGATAAGGTACACCGGGGAGCTGTTTTTT,CASSPRGGIRYTGELFF
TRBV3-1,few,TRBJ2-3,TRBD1,TGTGCCAGCAGCCGGGGGACAGGAGGTACCCGCACAGATACGCAGTATTTT,CASSRGTGGTRTDTQYF
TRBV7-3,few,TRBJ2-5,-,TGTGCCAGCAGCTCCGGGAGCGGGGAGACCCAGTACTTC,CASSSGSGETQYF
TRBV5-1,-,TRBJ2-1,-,TGCGCCAGCAGCTTGGTGTTAGCCACCCACAATGAGCAGTTCTTC,CASSLVLATHNEQFF